The next 16 T cell receptor beta chains were all read from a single sample in a study of vaccination and CD4 T cells after COVID-19. The Oncomine TCR Beta short-read assay sequenced DNA from cultured CD4+ T cells. TCRdb re-derived calls from the PCR reads in MiXCR, one entry per CDR3 protein. The profile shows tens of thousands of distinct CDR3 sequences, 55% to 70% of them singletons. Treatment noted: roughly 10-day PBMC culture with coronavirus spike peptide pools or control peptides (ViraFEST assay). No antigen has been assigned to these receptors. This sample comprised CD4+ T cells from blood, cultured in vitro, obtained after SARS-CoV-2 vaccination. Every receptor here comes from a human donor who received a COVID-19 vaccine.

This rearrangement joins TRBV7-2 to TRBJ2-7, with 8 bases aligning to TRBD1. The CDR3 consists of 14 residues. Germline values: CDR1 SGHTA, CDR2 FQGNSA. V lost 5 bases to trimming and J lost 0 bases; unmatched junction nucleotides: 3. The CDR3 is CASSRGQVSYEQYF. The CDR3 coding sequence is TGTGCCAGCAGCAGGGGACAGGTCTCCTACGAGCAGTACTTC.

The chain uses TRBV30 and TRBJ1-1, with D unresolved. V lost 0 bases and J lost 9, with 8 bases in between. Germline CDR1 GTSNPN, CDR2 SVGIG (reference sequence). This CDR3 contains 11 residues. CDR3 loop: CAWSVGQKAFF. In DNA form, the CDR3 reads TGTGCCTGGAGTGTTGGGCAGAAAGCTTTCTTT.

The chain combines TRBV6-1 with TRBJ2-5; possibly TRBD1 or TRBD2 for D (5 bases each). The germline V gene has CDR1 MNHNS and CDR2 SASEGT. The CDR3 totals 14 residues. The germline V and J ends were trimmed by 3 bases and 3 bases, with 11 bases remaining between them. The CDR3 spells CASSDWGIEETQYF. Written as DNA, the CDR3 is TGTGCCAGCAGTGACTGGGGGATCGAAGAGACCCAGTACTTC.

This clonotype was recorded a few times. The chain joins TRBV21-1 to TRBJ2-4; TRBD1 is taken as the D call from the table, unchecked against the DNA. TRBV21-1 is deemed a pseudogene. CDR3 length equals 18 residues. CDR3 sequence (DNA): TGTGCCAGCAGCAAAGCGCTGACAGGAGACATAGCCAAAAACATTCAGTACTTC. It codes for CASSKALTGDIAKNIQYF.

This chain joins TRBV1 and TRBJ2-7; whether TRBD1, the table's D call, matches the DNA was not checked. TRBV1 is designated a pseudogene. The CDR3 length is 13 residues. The CDR3 DNA follows: TGCACCAGCAGCTCGAGGGGGGAACCAGAGCAGTACTTC. Amino acids: CTSSSRGEPEQYF.

The chain is built from TRBV14 and TRBJ2-7; D uncertain. This CDR3 region has 15 residues. Germline-derived CDR1 and CDR2 are SGHDN and FVKESK. Trimming took 0 bases from V and 0 from J, leaving 9 bases between them. CDR3 region: CASSQDVGSSYEQYF. In DNA, the CDR3 is TGTGCCAGCAGCCAAGATGTTGGCAGCTCCTACGAGCAGTACTTC.

V is TRBV20-1 and J is TRBJ1-3, with D tentatively TRBD1 (6 bases). With 6 bases removed from V and 4 bases from J, the gap between germline ends came to 16 bases. The CDR3 has 14 residues. The germline gives CDR1 DFQATT, CDR2 SNEGSKA (reference sequence). The CDR3 is CSAQRGGPGNTIYF. In DNA form, the CDR3 reads TGCAGTGCGCAGAGGGGGGGGCCCGGAAACACCATATATTTT.

This clonotype has only a few counts. The chain couples TRBV10-1 to TRBJ1-4; D is unresolved. Trimming left V 8 bases short and J 7 bases short, with 26 bases between. This CDR3 has 17 residues. Germline V gene sequence: CDR1 WNHNN, CDR2 SYGVQD (reference sequence). The CDR3 here is CASPANCWAGSLEKLFF. The CDR3, as DNA: TGCGCCAGCCCGGCAAATTGCTGGGCGGGGAGTCTTGAAAAACTGTTTTTT.

This clonotype was seen a few times. The rearrangement links TRBV20-1 to TRBJ1-5; no reliable D call. This CDR3 has 13 amino acids. Germline V lookup: CDR1 DFQATT, CDR2 SNEGSKA (reference sequence). V was pared by 4 bases and J by 7 bases, with 14 bases between. The CDR3 DNA is TGCAGTGCTAAATCCCTCCTCGGGCAGCCCCAGCATTTT. This translates into CSAKSLLGQPQHF.

The count of this clonotype is one. This chain uses TRBV4-1 with TRBJ1-5; no firm D call. Germline V gene lookup returns CDR1 MGHRA and CDR2 YSYEKL. Trimming removed 2 bases at V and 0 bases at J, with 8 bases between. This CDR3 spans 15 amino acids. The CDR3 DNA sequence: TGCGCCAGCAGCCAAACCGGGCTTAGCAATCAGCCCCAGCATTTT. Translated, it gives CASSQTGLSNQPQHF.

The chain joins TRBV11-2 to TRBJ2-5, with a tentative D call TRBD2 (6 bases). This CDR3 is 13 amino acids long. V was pared by 5 bases and J by 2 bases, with 9 bases between. Looked up from germline, CDR1 is SGHAT and CDR2 is FQNNGV. The CDR3 nucleotides are TGTGCCAGCAGCCAGGGACTTCAAGAGACCCAGTACTTC. It codes for CASSQGLQETQYF. The variable domain in full, completed from reference TRBV11-2 and TRBJ2-5, reads EAGVAQSPRYKIIEKRQSVAFWCNPISGHATLYWYQQILGQGPKLLIQFQNNGVVDDSQLPKDRFSAERLKGVDSTLKIQPAKLEDSAVYLCASSQGLQETQYFGPGTRLLVL.

The chain combines TRBV19 with TRBJ1-1, with TRBD1 as a possible D gene (5 bases). CDR1 and CDR2 (germline): LNHDA, SQIVND (reference sequence). Deletions cut 4 bases from V and 1 base from J, with 7 bases between. The CDR3 runs 13 residues. CDR3 sequence: CASSTGANTEAFF. CDR3 nucleotide sequence: TGTGCCAGTAGTACCGGGGCGAACACTGAAGCTTTCTTT. Variable domain in full (rest from reference TRBV19 and TRBJ1-1): DGGITQSPKYLFRKEGQNVTLSCEQNLNHDAMYWYRQDPGQGLRLIYYSQIVNDFQKGDIAEGYSVSREKKESFPLTVTSAQKNPTAFYLCASSTGANTEAFFGQGTRLTVV.

This chain uses TRBV15 with TRBJ2-3; D is unclear. This CDR3 contains 14 residues. Germline V lookup: CDR1 LNHNV, CDR2 YYDKDF (reference sequence). The V gene lost 1 base and the J gene lost 4 bases, with 9 bases spanning the gap. The CDR3 DNA follows: TGTGCCACCAGCAGAGTTCCACGCGCAGATACGCAGTATTTT. Protein product: CATSRVPRADTQYF.

This clonotype showed up just once. The V gene is TRBV6-1, the J gene TRBJ1-2; no firm D call. V was clipped by 8 bases and J by 6 bases, with 16 bases between them. The CDR3 consists of 13 residues. The V gene's germline CDR1 is MNHNS and CDR2 SASEGT. Here the CDR3 reads CASGATRSDGYTF. CDR3 coding DNA: TGTGCCAGCGGTGCCACGCGGTCGGATGGCTACACCTTC.

This clonotype occurred once. The V and J genes are TRBV7-6 and TRBJ1-2, with a possible D match to TRBD1 (6 bases). Germline CDR1 reads SGHVS; CDR2 reads FNYEAQ. Trimming stripped 4 bases from V and 7 bases from J, with 16 bases between. This CDR3 has 14 amino acids. The CDR3 DNA is TGTGCCAGCAGCTCAACCGGGGCGGGGGCTGGCTACACCTTC. Its translation: CASSSTGAGAGYTF.

The sample holds a few counts of this clonotype. The V gene is TRBV30, the J gene TRBJ1-2; TRBD1 aligns across 7 bases. Unmatched junction bases numbered 11, after V lost 0 bases and J lost 7 bases. There are 15 residues in the CDR3. Germline CDR1 reads GTSNPN; CDR2 reads SVGIG (reference sequence). The CDR3 protein is CAWSVQSGGRGGYTF. The CDR3 nucleotides read TGTGCCTGGAGTGTGCAATCAGGGGGAAGGGGTGGCTACACCTTC.